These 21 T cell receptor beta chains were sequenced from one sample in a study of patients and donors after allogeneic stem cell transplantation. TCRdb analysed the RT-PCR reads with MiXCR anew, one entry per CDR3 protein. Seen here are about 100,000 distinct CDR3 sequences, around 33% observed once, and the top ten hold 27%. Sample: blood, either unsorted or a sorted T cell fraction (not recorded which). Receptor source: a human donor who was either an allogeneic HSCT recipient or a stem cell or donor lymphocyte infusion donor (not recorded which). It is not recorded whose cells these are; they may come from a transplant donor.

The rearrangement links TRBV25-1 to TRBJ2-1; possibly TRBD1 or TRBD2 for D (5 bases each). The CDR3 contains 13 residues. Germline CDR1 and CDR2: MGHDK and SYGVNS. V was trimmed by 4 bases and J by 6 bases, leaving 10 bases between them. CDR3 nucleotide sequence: TGTGCCAGCAGTGCCCCAGGGACCAATGAGCAGTTCTTC. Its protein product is CASSAPGTNEQFF. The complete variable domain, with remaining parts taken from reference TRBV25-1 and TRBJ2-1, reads EADIYQTPRYLVIGTGKKITLECSQTMGHDKMYWYQQDPGMELHLIHYSYGVNSTEKGDLSSESTVSRIRTEHFPLTLESARPSHTSQYLCASSAPGTNEQFFGPGTRLTVL.

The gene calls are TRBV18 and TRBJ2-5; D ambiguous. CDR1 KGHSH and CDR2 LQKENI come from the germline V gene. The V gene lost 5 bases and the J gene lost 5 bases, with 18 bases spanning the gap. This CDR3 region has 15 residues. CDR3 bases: TGTGCCAGCTCATCTACCGGCAGCCTTTCGGAGACCCAGTACTTC. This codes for CASSSTGSLSETQYF. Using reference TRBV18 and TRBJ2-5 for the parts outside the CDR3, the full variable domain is NAGVMQNPRHLVRRRGQEARLRCSPMKGHSHVYWYRQLPEEGLKFMVYLQKENIIDESGMPKERFSAEFPKEGPSILRIQQVVRGDSAAYFCASSSTGSLSETQYFGPGTRLLVL.

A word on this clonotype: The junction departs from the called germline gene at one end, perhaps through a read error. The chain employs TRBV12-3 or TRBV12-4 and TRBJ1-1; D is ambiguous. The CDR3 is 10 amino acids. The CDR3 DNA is TGTGCCAGCACTCTCGGCCTCCGTCAGTTT. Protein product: CASTLGLRQF.

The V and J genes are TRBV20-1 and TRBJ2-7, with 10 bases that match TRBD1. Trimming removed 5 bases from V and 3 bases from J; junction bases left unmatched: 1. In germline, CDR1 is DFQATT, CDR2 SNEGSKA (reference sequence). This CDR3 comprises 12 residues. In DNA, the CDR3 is TGCAGTGCTGGGACAGGGGTCTACGAGCAGTACTTC. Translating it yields CSAGTGVYEQYF.

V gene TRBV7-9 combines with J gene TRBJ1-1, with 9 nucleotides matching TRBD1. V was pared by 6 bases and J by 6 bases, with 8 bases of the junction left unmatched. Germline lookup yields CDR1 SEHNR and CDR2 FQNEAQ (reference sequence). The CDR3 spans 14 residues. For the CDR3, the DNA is TGTGCCAGCAGATTAACAGGGGGCGTCGCTGAAGCTTTCTTT. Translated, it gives CASRLTGGVAEAFF.

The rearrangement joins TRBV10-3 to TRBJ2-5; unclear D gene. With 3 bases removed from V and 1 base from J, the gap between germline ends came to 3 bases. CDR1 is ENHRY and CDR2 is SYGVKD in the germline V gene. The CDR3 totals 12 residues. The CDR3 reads CAISEFQETQYF. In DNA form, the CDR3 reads TGTGCCATCAGTGAATTCCAAGAGACCCAGTACTTC.

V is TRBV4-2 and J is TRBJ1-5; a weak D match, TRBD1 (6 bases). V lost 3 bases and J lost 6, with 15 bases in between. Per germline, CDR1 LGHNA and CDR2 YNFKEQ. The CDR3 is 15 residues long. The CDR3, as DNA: TGTGCCAGCAGCCAGACAGGTGAACGGGGTCAGCCCCAGCATTTT. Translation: CASSQTGERGQPQHF.

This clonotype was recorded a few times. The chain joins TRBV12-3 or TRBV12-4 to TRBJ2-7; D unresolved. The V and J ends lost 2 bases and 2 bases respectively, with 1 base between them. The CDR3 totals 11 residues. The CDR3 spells CASSLTYEQYF. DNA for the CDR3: TGTGCCAGCAGTTTAACCTACGAGCAGTACTTC.

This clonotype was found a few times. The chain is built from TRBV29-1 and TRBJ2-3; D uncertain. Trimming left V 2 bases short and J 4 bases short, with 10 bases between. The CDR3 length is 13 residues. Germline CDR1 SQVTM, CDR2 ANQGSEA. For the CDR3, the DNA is TGCAGCGTTGAACCCCAGGCCGCAGATACGCAGTATTTT. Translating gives CSVEPQAADTQYF.

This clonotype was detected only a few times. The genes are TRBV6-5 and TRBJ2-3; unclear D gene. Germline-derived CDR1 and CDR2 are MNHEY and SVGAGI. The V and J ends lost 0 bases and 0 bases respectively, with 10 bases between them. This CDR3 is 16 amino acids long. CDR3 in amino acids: CASSYSGRPSTDTQYF. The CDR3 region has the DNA TGTGCCAGCAGTTACTCGGGCAGGCCTAGCACAGATACGCAGTATTTT.

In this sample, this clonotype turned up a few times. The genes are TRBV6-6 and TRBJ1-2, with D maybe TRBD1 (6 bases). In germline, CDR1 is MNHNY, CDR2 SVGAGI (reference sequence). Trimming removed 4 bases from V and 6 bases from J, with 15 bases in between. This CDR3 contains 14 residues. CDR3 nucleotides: TGTGCCAGCAGTTTCAGGGGAACATGGGATGGCTACACCTTC. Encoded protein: CASSFRGTWDGYTF.

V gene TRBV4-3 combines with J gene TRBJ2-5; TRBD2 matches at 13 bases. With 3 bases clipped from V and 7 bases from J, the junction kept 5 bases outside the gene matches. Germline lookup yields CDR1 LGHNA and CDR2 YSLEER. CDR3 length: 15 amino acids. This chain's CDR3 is CASSHGLAGVGTQYF. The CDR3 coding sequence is TGCGCCAGCAGCCACGGACTAGCGGGAGTAGGGACCCAGTACTTC.

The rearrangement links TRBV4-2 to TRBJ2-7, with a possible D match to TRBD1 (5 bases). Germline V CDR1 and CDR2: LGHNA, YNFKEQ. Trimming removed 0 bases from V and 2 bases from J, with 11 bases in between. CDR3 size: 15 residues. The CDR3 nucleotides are TGTGCCAGCAGCCAAGATCGACGACAGACCTACGAGCAGTACTTC. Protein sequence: CASSQDRRQTYEQYF.

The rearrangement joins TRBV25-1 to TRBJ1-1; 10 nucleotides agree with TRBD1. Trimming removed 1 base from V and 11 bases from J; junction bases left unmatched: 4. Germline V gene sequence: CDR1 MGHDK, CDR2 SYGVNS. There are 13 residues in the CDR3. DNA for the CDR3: TGTGCCAGCAGTGAATGGGGACAGGGGTTGGCTTTCTTT. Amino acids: CASSEWGQGLAFF. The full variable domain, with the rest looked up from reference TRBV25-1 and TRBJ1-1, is EADIYQTPRYLVIGTGKKITLECSQTMGHDKMYWYQQDPGMELHLIHYSYGVNSTEKGDLSSESTVSRIRTEHFPLTLESARPSHTSQYLCASSEWGQGLAFFGQGTRLTVV.

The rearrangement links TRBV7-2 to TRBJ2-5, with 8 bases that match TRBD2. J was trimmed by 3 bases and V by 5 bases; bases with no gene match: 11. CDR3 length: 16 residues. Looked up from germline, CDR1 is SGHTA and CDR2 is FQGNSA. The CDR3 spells CASSLHTSGVKETQYF. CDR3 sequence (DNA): TGTGCCAGCAGCCTCCATACTAGCGGAGTTAAAGAGACCCAGTACTTC. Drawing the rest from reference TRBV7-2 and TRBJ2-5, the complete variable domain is GAGVSQSPSNKVTEKGKDVELRCDPISGHTALYWYRQSLGQGLEFLIYFQGNSAPDKSGLPSDRFSAERTGGSVSTLTIQRTQQEDSAVYLCASSLHTSGVKETQYFGPGTRLLVL.

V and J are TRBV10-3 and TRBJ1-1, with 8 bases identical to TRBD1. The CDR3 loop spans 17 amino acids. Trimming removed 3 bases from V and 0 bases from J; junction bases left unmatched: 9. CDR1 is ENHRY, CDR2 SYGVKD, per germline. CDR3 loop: CAISEDRGFFMNTEAFF. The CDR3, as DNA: TGTGCCATCAGTGAAGACAGGGGATTCTTCATGAACACTGAAGCTTTCTTT.

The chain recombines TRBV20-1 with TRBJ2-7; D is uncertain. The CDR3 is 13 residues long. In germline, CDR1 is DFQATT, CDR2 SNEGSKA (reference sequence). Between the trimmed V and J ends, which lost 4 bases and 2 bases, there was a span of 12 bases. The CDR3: CSAIIATPYEQYF. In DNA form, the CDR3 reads TGCAGTGCTATAATAGCAACCCCCTACGAGCAGTACTTC.

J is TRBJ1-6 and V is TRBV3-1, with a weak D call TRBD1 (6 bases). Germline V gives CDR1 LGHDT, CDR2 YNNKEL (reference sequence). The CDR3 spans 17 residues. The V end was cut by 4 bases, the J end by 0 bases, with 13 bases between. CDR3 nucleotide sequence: TGTGCCAGCAGCCCAGGACAGCCCAGCTCCTATAATTCACCCCTCCACTTT. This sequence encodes CASSPGQPSSYNSPLHF.

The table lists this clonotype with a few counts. The CDR3 nucleotides read TGTGCCAGCAGGGCGACCGGGACAGCGTTTGAAAAACTGTTTTTT. This gives the protein CASRATGTAFEKLFF. The V and J genes are TRBV6-2 or TRBV6-3 and TRBJ1-4; TRBD1 matches 7 bases. The CDR3 is 15 residues long. J gave up 7 bases and V 6 bases, and 11 bases lay outside the gene matches. The germline V gene encodes CDR1 MNHEY and CDR2 SVGEGT.

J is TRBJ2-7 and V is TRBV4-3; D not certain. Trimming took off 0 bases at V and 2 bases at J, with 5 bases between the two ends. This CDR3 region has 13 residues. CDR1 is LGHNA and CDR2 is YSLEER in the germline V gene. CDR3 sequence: CASSQDLAYEQYF. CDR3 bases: TGCGCCAGCAGCCAAGACCTAGCCTACGAGCAGTACTTC.

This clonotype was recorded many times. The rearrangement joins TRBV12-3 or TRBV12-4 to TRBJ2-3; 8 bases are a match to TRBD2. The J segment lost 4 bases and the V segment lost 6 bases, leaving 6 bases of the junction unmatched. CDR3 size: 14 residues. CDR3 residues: CASSRTSIADTQYF. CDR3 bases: TGTGCCAGCAGCCGGACTAGCATTGCAGATACGCAGTATTTT.